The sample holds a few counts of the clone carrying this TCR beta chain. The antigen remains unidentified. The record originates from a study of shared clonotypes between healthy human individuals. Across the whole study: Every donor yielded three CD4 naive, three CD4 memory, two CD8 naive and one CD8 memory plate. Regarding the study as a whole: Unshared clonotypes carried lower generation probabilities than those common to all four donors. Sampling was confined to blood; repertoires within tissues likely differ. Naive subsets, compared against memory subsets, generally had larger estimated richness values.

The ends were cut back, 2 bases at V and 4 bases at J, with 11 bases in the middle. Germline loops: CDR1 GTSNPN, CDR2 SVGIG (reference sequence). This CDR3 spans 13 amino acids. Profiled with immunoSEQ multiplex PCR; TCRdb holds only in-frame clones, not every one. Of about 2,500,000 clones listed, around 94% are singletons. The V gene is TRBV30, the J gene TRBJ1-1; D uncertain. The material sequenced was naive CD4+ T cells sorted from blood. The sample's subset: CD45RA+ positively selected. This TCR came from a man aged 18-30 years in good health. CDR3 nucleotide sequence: TGTGCCTGGAGTTCGGGGTGGAGCACTGAAGCTTTCTTT. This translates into CAWSSGWSTEAFF.